This T cell receptor (beta chain) derives from a study of T cells in Graves' hyperthyroidism and ophthalmopathy. Study-wide findings and caveats: Ophthalmopathy was separated from stable hyperthyroidism by a 13 V-J model. Most thyroid clonotypes with frequency above 0.001 were detected in blood.

RNA transcripts served as the template for amplifying TCR beta CDR3 regions. Primed by the HTBI set, a first-round RT-PCR was run on the TCR CDR3. TCRdb re-derived calls from the multiplex PCR reads in MiXCR, one entry per CDR3 protein. Found here are over 250,000 distinct CDR3 sequences, roughly 22% of them singletons; the top ten hold 64%. The germline gives CDR1 SNHLY, CDR2 FYNNEI. This CDR3 has 19 residues. Criteria for exclusion of patients were uncontrolled infection, other autoimmune disease, pregnancy or lactation. A remark on this clonotype: Its antigen is not known. One junction end does not reproduce the germline sequence, and a read error may be involved.

The clonotype was recovered from a man aged 30 to 39 with Graves' ophthalmopathy. The rearrangement joins TRBV2 to TRBJ1-6; D is unresolved. Sample: blood. The CDR3 bases are TGTGCCAGCAGTAAAGCGGTCCTCGGGATGCGGAAGGGAAGTTCACCCCTCCACTTT. Translation: CASSKAVLGMRKGSSPLHF.